These 2 T cell receptor beta chains were sequenced from one sample in a study of blood T cell repertoires in COVID-19. TCRdb's copy holds only in-frame clones and misses some; the assay was immunoSEQ multiplex PCR. This sample has tens of thousands of clones, with 75% to 90% found just once. The sequencing sample was made of peripheral blood. The receptor set was obtained from a human donor in a cohort sampled during active COVID-19.

The V call is TRBV6-5, the J call TRBJ2-7, with D hard to call. With 6 bases removed from V and 6 bases from J, the gap between germline ends came to 6 bases. This CDR3 has 10 amino acids. Germline V gene data show CDR1 as MNHEY and CDR2 as SVGAGI. CDR3 sequence reads: CASSPGEQYF. Written as DNA, the CDR3 is TGTGCCAGCAGCCCCGGCGAGCAGTACTTC.

This clone was counted a single time. The rearrangement uses TRBV5-4 and TRBJ2-7; 9 positions agree with TRBD2. Germline CDR1 SGHNT, CDR2 YYREEE (reference sequence). J was trimmed by 0 bases and V by 4 bases; bases with no gene match: 5. The CDR3 spans 15 residues. For the CDR3, the DNA is TGTGCCAGCAGCGGAACTAGCGGGTACTCCTACGAGCAGTACTTC. It is translated as CASSGTSGYSYEQYF.